The clone carrying this T cell receptor beta chain was seen only a few times. Its antigen remains unidentified. The data were obtained in a study of T cell repertoires in cytomegalovirus infection. Notes on the study in general: Totalled public TCR beta family frequency picked out people who carried CMV plus the relevant HLA.

TCRdb independently ran MiXCR on the reads; one entry per CDR3 protein. The sample has 300,000 or so distinct CDR3 sequences, more than 20% seen once. Germline V CDR1 and CDR2: MNHNY, SVGAGI (reference sequence). Trimming stripped 5 bases from V and 0 bases from J, with 15 bases between. The length of the CDR3 is 16 residues. This clonotype was obtained from a human donor in good health (CMV status not recorded). Some clones in this sample may be carry-over from other donors' samples. The V gene is TRBV6-6, the J gene TRBJ2-3; D unclear. This specimen was cultured PBMCs, taken from culture after CMV antigen stimulation. CDR3 in amino acids: CASSPGYGLSTDTQYF. The DNA for the CDR3 is TGTGCCAGCAGTCCGGGCTACGGCCTTAGCACAGATACGCAGTATTTT.